These 25 T cell receptor beta chains share one sample of origin, sequenced in a study of shared clonotypes between healthy human individuals. CD45RO-negative, CCR7-selected cells formed the naive CD8 fraction, which excluded terminally differentiated effector memory CD45RA+ cells. Sequenced by immunoSEQ multiplex PCR; TCRdb stores in-frame clones only, minus some. The table has approximately 650,000 clones, roughly 95% seen once; the top ten hold roughly 0.1%. Material: naive CD8+ T cells sorted from blood. The receptors here all came from a woman between 25 and 40 years old in good health.

Here the CDR3 reads CASNSRDSSYEQYF. CDR3 coding DNA: TGTGCCAGCAATTCACGGGACAGCTCCTACGAGCAGTACTTC. J is TRBJ2-7 and V is TRBV7-8; 7 nucleotides line up with TRBD1. The ends lost 7 bases at V and 0 bases at J; junction bases unmatched: 6. In germline, CDR1 is SGHVS, CDR2 FQNEAQ. The CDR3 length is 14 residues.

This clone was seen just once. The chain joins TRBV25-1 to TRBJ2-5, with a tentative D call TRBD2 (7 bases). V gave up 5 bases and J gave up 5 bases, with 15 bases separating them. The CDR3 has 14 amino acids. Germline CDR1 is MGHDK and CDR2 is SYGVNS. For the CDR3, the DNA is TGTGCCAGCAGTTCGGGGGCGGGGGTTGAGACCCAGTACTTC. Its protein is CASSSGAGVETQYF.

The CDR3 loop is CATSTWTDPYGYTF. The CDR3 DNA reads as TGTGCCACCAGCACCTGGACAGACCCCTATGGCTACACCTTC. This chain joins TRBV15 and TRBJ1-2, with D perhaps matching TRBD1 (6 bases). Trimming took 4 bases from V and 4 from J, leaving 13 bases between them. Germline loops: CDR1 LNHNV, CDR2 YYDKDF (reference sequence). The CDR3 runs to 14 residues. Complete variable domain (other parts from reference TRBV15 and TRBJ1-2): DAMVIQNPRYQVTQFGKPVTLSCSQTLNHNVMYWYQQKSSQAPKLLFHYYDKDFNNEADTPDNFQSRRPNTSFCFLDIRSPGLGDTAMYLCATSTWTDPYGYTFGSGTRLTVV.

The chain couples TRBV21-1 to TRBJ1-4; the DNA was not compared with TRBD1, the D call given in the table. TRBV21-1 is a documented pseudogene. CDR3 length: 20 amino acids. CDR3 residues: CASDPPQGLQGRSRNEKLFF. CDR3 in DNA: TGTGCCAGCGATCCACCGCAGGGTTTGCAGGGTAGATCCAGAAATGAAAAACTGTTTTTT.

J is TRBJ2-1 and V is TRBV7-9, with D tentatively TRBD2 (5 bases). V lost 4 bases and J 5 bases, leaving 18 bases between the germline ends. The CDR3 length is 16 residues. CDR1 and CDR2 (germline): SEHNR, FQNEAQ (reference sequence). The DNA for the CDR3 is TGTGCCAGCAGCTCAAATCGTAGGACTTTAGACAATGAGCAGTTCTTC. It specifies CASSSNRRTLDNEQFF.

This rearrangement joins TRBV9 to TRBJ1-1, with TRBD1 as a possible D gene (5 bases). Trimming pared 3 bases from V and 3 bases from J, leaving 12 bases between. The CDR3 has 14 amino acids. CDR1 SGDLS and CDR2 YYNGEE come from the germline V gene. CDR3 in DNA: TGTGCCAGCAGCGCCAGGGAGTTGGACACTGAAGCTTTCTTT. Protein: CASSARELDTEAFF. The full variable domain, completed using reference TRBV9 and TRBJ1-1, is DSGVTQTPKHLITATGQRVTLRCSPRSGDLSVYWYQQSLDQGLQFLIQYYNGEERAKGNILERFSAQQFPDLHSELNLSSLELGDSALYFCASSARELDTEAFFGQGTRLTVV.

The J gene is TRBJ2-3, the V gene TRBV27; D gene unclear. Germline V CDR1 and CDR2: MNHEY, SMNVEV (reference sequence). Trimming removed 1 base from V and 3 bases from J, with 5 bases in between. This CDR3 has 13 residues. The CDR3 reads CASSLFWTDTQYF. In nucleotides, the CDR3 is TGTGCCAGCAGTTTATTTTGGACAGATACGCAGTATTTT.

The chain has TRBV27 and TRBJ1-2, with 7 bases aligning to TRBD1. Looked up from germline, CDR1 is MNHEY and CDR2 is SMNVEV (reference sequence). The CDR3 covers 14 residues. V lost 8 bases, J lost 4 bases, and 10 bases stayed unmatched. In DNA, the CDR3 is TGTGCCAGCGGAGAACTAGGGGGCATCTATGGCTACACCTTC. It is translated as CASGELGGIYGYTF.

This clone has a single count. The rearrangement joins TRBV4-1 to TRBJ2-3; 7 positions match TRBD2. The ends lost 4 bases at V and 8 bases at J; junction bases unmatched: 18. CDR3 length: 17 amino acids. CDR1 is MGHRA and CDR2 is YSYEKL in the germline V gene. The CDR3 protein is CASSPSDFARGFVTQYF. DNA of the CDR3: TGCGCCAGCAGCCCGTCCGATTTTGCGCGGGGGTTCGTTACGCAGTATTTT.

The gene calls are TRBV28 and TRBJ1-2, with no clear D. The CDR3 is 13 residues long. Trimming stripped 2 bases from V and 8 bases from J, with 12 bases between. CDR1 and CDR2 (germline): MDHEN, SYDVKM. In nucleotides, the CDR3 is TGTGCCAGCAGTTTACGGACTCCTACAGGCTACACCTTC. Translated, it gives CASSLRTPTGYTF.

The genes are TRBV7-6 and TRBJ2-1; no clear D. With 5 bases removed from V and 4 bases from J, the gap between germline ends came to 6 bases. This CDR3 comprises 12 residues. Germline V gene lookup returns CDR1 SGHVS and CDR2 FNYEAQ. Here the CDR3 reads CASSIPYNEQFF. The CDR3 region has the DNA TGTGCCAGCAGCATCCCATACAATGAGCAGTTCTTC.

The CDR3 nucleotides are TGTGCCAGCAGTCCTATGACAGGGGGTCAGCCCCAGCATTTT. The encoded protein is CASSPMTGGQPQHF. The rearrangement uses TRBV28 and TRBJ1-5, with TRBD1 matching over 9 bases. From germline, CDR1 is MDHEN and CDR2 SYDVKM. With 5 bases clipped from V and 6 bases from J, the junction kept 5 bases outside the gene matches. The CDR3 sequence is 14 residues long.

The sample holds a few counts of this clone. The J gene is TRBJ2-7, the V gene TRBV19; D is ambiguous. V lost 1 base and J 1 base, leaving 8 bases between the germline ends. The CDR3 consists of 14 residues. CDR1 and CDR2 (germline): LNHDA, SQIVND (reference sequence). CDR3 region: CASSIGRASYEQYF. The CDR3 coding sequence is TGTGCCAGTAGTATAGGCAGAGCTTCCTACGAGCAGTACTTC. Complete variable domain (other parts from reference TRBV19 and TRBJ2-7): DGGITQSPKYLFRKEGQNVTLSCEQNLNHDAMYWYRQDPGQGLRLIYYSQIVNDFQKGDIAEGYSVSREKKESFPLTVTSAQKNPTAFYLCASSIGRASYEQYFGPGTRLTVT.

V gene TRBV7-9 combines with J gene TRBJ1-3, with 7 bases lining up with TRBD1. V was pared by 5 bases and J by 3 bases, with 7 bases of the junction left unmatched. Germline lookup yields CDR1 SEHNR and CDR2 FQNEAQ (reference sequence). This CDR3 region has 15 residues. Here the CDR3 reads CASSPGGRVGNTIYF. CDR3 coding DNA: TGTGCCAGCAGCCCAGGGGGACGGGTTGGAAACACCATATATTTT.

V usage is TRBV5-4 and J usage is TRBJ2-5; a weak D match, TRBD2 (6 bases). The J call may be mistaken, given a closer DNA end match to TRBJ2-7. The V gene's germline CDR1 is SGHNT and CDR2 YYREEE (reference sequence). The CDR3 is 16 amino acids. CDR3 region: CASSTTKGGESYEQYF. The CDR3 region has the DNA TGTGCCAGCAGCACTACGAAGGGCGGGGAGTCCTACGAGCAGTACTTC.

This chain links TRBV13 with TRBJ1-5; D is unclear. This CDR3 region has 14 residues. V lost 6 bases, J lost 2 bases, and 11 bases lay in between. Germline V gene data show CDR1 as PRHDT and CDR2 as FYEKMQ (reference sequence). The CDR3 here is CASSLSLGNQPQHF. The CDR3 DNA reads TGTGCCAGCAGTTTAAGCTTAGGCAATCAGCCCCAGCATTTT.

This clone has only one observation. The chain combines TRBV28 with TRBJ2-1; 10 bases align to TRBD2. The CDR3 covers 15 residues. V was clipped by 3 bases and J by 4 bases; unmatched bases: 3. From germline, CDR1 is MDHEN and CDR2 SYDVKM. The CDR3 region has the DNA TGTGCCAGCAGTTTGACAGCGGGAGGGTACAATGAGCAGTTCTTC. Translating gives CASSLTAGGYNEQFF.

The chain recombines TRBV27 with TRBJ2-3; D possibly corresponds to TRBD2 (6 bases). The CDR3 consists of 15 residues. The V end was cut by 5 bases, the J end by 4 bases, with 16 bases between. CDR1 MNHEY and CDR2 SMNVEV come from the germline V gene (reference sequence). Here the CDR3 DNA reads TGTGCCAGCAGTAACCGGGACTCTCGCTCAGATACGCAGTATTTT. It specifies CASSNRDSRSDTQYF.

V and J are TRBV11-2 and TRBJ2-7; perhaps TRBD2 as D (6 bases). The CDR3 has 15 amino acids. Germline V CDR1 and CDR2: SGHAT, FQNNGV. Trimming left V 1 base short and J 9 bases short, with 19 bases between. In DNA form, the CDR3 reads TGTGCCAGCAGCTTAGGGGCGGAATTCGGGGAGGTGCAGTACTTC. It translates to CASSLGAEFGEVQYF.

The chain is built from TRBV27 and TRBJ2-7, with 11 bases matching TRBD2. The CDR3 runs to 15 residues. Germline CDR1 is MNHEY and CDR2 is SMNVEV (reference sequence). J gave up 6 bases and V 5 bases, and 9 bases lay outside the gene matches. The CDR3 region is CASSLGLAGLGEQYF. The CDR3 DNA is TGTGCCAGCAGTCTCGGACTAGCGGGTTTGGGCGAGCAGTACTTC.

V usage is TRBV27 and J usage is TRBJ2-3; D gene ambiguous. Trimming cost V 1 base and J 0 bases, with 11 bases left between them. The CDR3 runs to 16 residues. Germline values: CDR1 MNHEY, CDR2 SMNVEV (reference sequence). CDR3 region: CASSLFHGTSTDTQYF. For the CDR3, the DNA is TGTGCCAGCAGTTTATTCCACGGAACTAGCACAGATACGCAGTATTTT.

The rearrangement joins TRBV9 to TRBJ2-7, with TRBD1 matching 7 bases. Trimming cost V 0 bases and J 3 bases; bases outside gene matches: 6. The CDR3 runs to 15 residues. Germline V gives CDR1 SGDLS, CDR2 YYNGEE. The CDR3 spells CASSVGGTGVYEQYF. The DNA for the CDR3 is TGTGCCAGCAGCGTAGGCGGCACAGGGGTCTACGAGCAGTACTTC.

The chain employs TRBV19 and TRBJ2-7; 9 bases are shared with TRBD2. This CDR3 spans 15 amino acids. Germline CDR1 reads LNHDA; CDR2 reads SQIVND (reference sequence). After removal of 8 bases from V and 3 bases from J, the junction contained 11 bases not matched to a gene. CDR3 in DNA: TGTGCCAGTGGACCGGGACTAGCTCTATACTACGAGCAGTACTTC. The encoded protein is CASGPGLALYYEQYF.

The rearrangement uses TRBV28 and TRBJ2-1; the match to TRBD2 covers 10 bases. The CDR3 sequence is 16 residues long. Germline V gene lookup returns CDR1 MDHEN and CDR2 SYDVKM. The V and J ends lost 6 bases and 8 bases, in that order; junction bases with no gene match: 13. CDR3 DNA sequence: TGTGCCAGCAGCCCGAGCCCCCGACTAGCGGGTGATGAGCAGTTCTTC. Translation: CASSPSPRLAGDEQFF.

This rearrangement joins TRBV11-2 to TRBJ2-2; tentatively, D is TRBD2 (5 bases). The CDR3 runs to 15 residues. Between the trimmed V and J ends, which lost 5 bases and 2 bases, there was a span of 12 bases. Germline V lookup: CDR1 SGHAT, CDR2 FQNNGV. CDR3 nucleotide sequence: TGTGCCAGCAGCCCAGAGGGTCGCAACACCGGGGAGCTGTTTTTT. Protein product: CASSPEGRNTGELFF.